This record covers a single T cell receptor beta chain. The antigen it binds to is not known. Base qualities are not at hand, and no much larger clone is one base apart. This sample is drawn from a study of blood T cell repertoires in COVID-19 (dated by TCRdb to 2019 to 2021). For the wider study: Samples covering the acute and convalescent phases of COVID-19 were provided by collaborators in the United States, Italy and Spain. The material from the prospective study consisted of cDNA or gDNA derived from T cells, B-cell-depleted T cells, or PBMCs. Subjects who had been exposed to COVID-19, were actively infected with it, or had recovered from it provided the deeply sampled blood TCRbeta repertoires that made up the dataset. The repertoires were made available in a free public database intended to serve as a resource for research on the immune response to SARS-CoV-2. Samples were obtained from the ongoing ImmuneRACE study (first 160 participants) and from 1,000 to 1,500 subjects provided by 6 global collaborators. Sample metadata almost always included a de-identified subject ID, COVID-19 status, age in years and sex. Where available, HLA class I and class II types were obtained from metadata supplied by the sample provider rather than from assay-based typing.

Each collaborating institution followed its own protocols to collect whole blood in K2EDTA tubes. For TCRbeta analysis, collaborators shipped samples in one of three forms: frozen whole blood, isolated PBMCs, or DNA extracted from either of those sample types. The immunoSEQ Assay, a bias-controlled multiplex PCR, was used to amplify TCRbeta CDR3 regions from genomic DNA. Per the authors' processing: The number of nucleated cells in each sample was estimated from the amplification of reference gene primers within the assay. To quantify the absolute abundance of each unique TCRbeta CDR3 rearrangement, sequence reads were collapsed and filtered. Productive Simpson clonality was computed per sample as the square root of Simpson's diversity index over productive rearrangements. TCRdb took over this immuneACCESS table, retaining in-frame rearrangements with V and J assigned. Such tables are incomplete; in checked studies, under half of the missing clones stem from an unresolved V gene, and the remainder is unexplained. For V, J and clone size, that table is used; D and trimming come from the DNA. For this sample there are under 300,000 clones; roughly 82% appear just once. The ten largest clones represent about 12% of the sample.

What the work shows at the level of the full study, not this receptor alone: Clinical and demographic metadata were provided uncurated, with the amount varying by source and participant.

Ends trimmed: V by 5 bases, J by 10 bases; bases unmatched to a gene: 8. Taken from cysteine to phenylalanine, the CDR3 has 13 residues. Solely the CDR3 DNA is kept, with 39 bases framed from the first base. In the germline V gene, CDR1 corresponds to SGHTA and CDR2 to FQGNSA. This receptor was taken from a man older than 75 with acute or convalescent COVID-19. The sequence is built from TRBV7-2 and TRBJ1-1; TRBD1 aligns with 9 central bases. Sequenced: peripheral blood. CDR3 reads: CASSGPGTGPAFF. The DNA sequence reads TGTGCCAGCAGCGGACCCGGGACAGGGCCAGCTTTCTTT.